A selection of T cell receptor beta chains follows, all from one sample in a study of blood T cell repertoires in COVID-19. Only in-frame clones appear in the TCRdb table, and some are missing; sequencing was by immunoSEQ multiplex PCR. The data hold under 250,000 clones, with about 87% observed a single time. Sequenced input: peripheral blood. These receptors all come from a woman under 40 with COVID-19, enrolled during active disease. CDR3s include the opening cysteine and the closing phenylalanine or tryptophan. The D gene is left open where the match is weak. Only part of the rows carry a size: once, few, many, or a class if the clone is expanded.

v_call,j_call,d_call,clone_size,cdr3_aa,cdr3_nt
TRBV28,TRBJ2-7,-,-,CASDRGSSSYEQYF,TGTGCCAGCGACCGAGGGTCCAGCTCCTACGAGCAGTACTTC
TRBV15,TRBJ2-1,TRBD2,once,CATSERASGDYNEQFF,TGTGCCACCAGCGAGAGAGCTAGCGGAGATTACAATGAGCAGTTCTTC
TRBV3-1/TRBV3-2,TRBJ2-5,TRBD1,-,CASSPRPGQGPQETQYF,TGTGCCAGCAGCCCCCGGCCGGGACAGGGGCCCCAAGAGACCCAGTACTTC
TRBV5-4,TRBJ2-7,-,-,CASSPGQNYEQYF,TGTGCCAGCAGCCCGGGACAAAACTACGAGCAGTACTTC
TRBV7-2,TRBJ2-2,TRBD1,-,CASSLVPGTGVNGELFF,TGTGCCAGCAGCTTAGTTCCCGGGACAGGGGTCAATGGGGAGCTGTTTTTT
TRBV28,TRBJ1-4,-,-,CASSLPHGTNEKLFF,TGTGCCAGCAGTTTACCCCACGGAACTAATGAAAAACTGTTTTTT
TRBV28,TRBJ2-3,-,-,CASSFLDTQYF,TGTGCCAGCAGTTTCCTGGATACGCAGTATTTT
TRBV28,TRBJ2-5,-,-,CASRPGQQETQYF,TGTGCCAGCAGGCCTGGACAGCAAGAGACCCAGTACTTC
TRBV4-3,TRBJ2-7,TRBD1,once,CASSQGTGGTYEQYF,TGCGCCAGCAGCCAAGGGACAGGGGGAACCTACGAGCAGTACTTC
TRBV7-2,TRBJ2-5,-,-,CASSTIRAQGETQYF,TGTGCCAGCAGCACCATCCGGGCCCAGGGGGAGACCCAGTACTTC
TRBV5-5,TRBJ2-5,-,-,CASSLASGAQYLETQYF,TGTGCCAGCAGCTTGGCCTCAGGGGCGCAGTATCTAGAGACCCAGTACTTC
TRBV5-4,TRBJ2-7,TRBD2,-,CASSWRRGTESYEQYF,TGTGCCAGCAGCTGGAGGCGGGGGACTGAGTCCTACGAGCAGTACTTC
TRBV25-1,TRBJ2-2,-,-,CASSPQERPNTGELFF,TGTGCCAGCAGTCCCCAGGAACGTCCGAACACCGGGGAGCTGTTTTTT
TRBV5-4,TRBJ1-1,-,-,CASSPGLLGSTEAFF,TGTGCCAGCAGTCCGGGACTCCTGGGGAGCACTGAAGCTTTCTTT
TRBV11-2,TRBJ1-4,-,-,CASSLGDNLRWEKLFF,TGTGCCAGCAGCTTAGGAGACAATCTTCGATGGGAAAAACTGTTTTTT
TRBV2,TRBJ2-2,-,-,CASSRGRGGELFF,TGTGCCAGCAGTAGGGGAAGAGGCGGGGAGCTGTTTTTT
TRBV5-1,TRBJ2-1,TRBD2,once,CASSSTSGSWSEQFF,TGCGCCAGCAGCTCGACTAGCGGGAGTTGGAGTGAGCAGTTCTTC
TRBV18,TRBJ2-5,-,-,CASSPGGASQETQYF,TGTGCCAGCTCACCAGGGGGGGCGTCCCAAGAGACCCAGTACTTC
TRBV7-8,TRBJ1-5,-,-,CASSLVRDGQPQHF,TGTGCCAGCAGCTTAGTACGGGATGGACAGCCCCAGCATTTT
TRBV10-1,TRBJ2-5,TRBD1,-,CASSLTARGGRETQYF,TGCGCCAGCAGCCTCACGGCCCGAGGGGGCCGTGAGACCCAGTACTTC
TRBV4-1,TRBJ1-6,-,-,CASSPSGGAYNSPLHF,TGCGCCAGCAGCCCATCTGGGGGCGCCTATAATTCACCCCTCCACTTT
TRBV6-5,TRBJ1-1,TRBD1,-,CASRTGGFAEAFF,TGTGCCTCCCGGACAGGGGGTTTCGCTGAAGCTTTCTTT
TRBV27,TRBJ2-5,TRBD2,-,CASSPTSGGLQETQYF,TGTGCCAGCAGTCCCACTAGCGGGGGGCTCCAAGAGACCCAGTACTTC
TRBV5-6,TRBJ1-1,-,-,CASSLGTGSEDTEAFF,TGTGCCAGCAGCTTGGGTACAGGGTCTGAGGACACTGAAGCTTTCTTT
TRBV19,TRBJ2-3,TRBD2,once,CASRTSGAGVRADTQYF,TGTGCCAGCAGGACTAGCGGAGCCGGAGTTCGCGCAGATACGCAGTATTTT
TRBV19,TRBJ1-2,TRBD1,-,CASSTGTGNYGYTF,TGTGCCAGTAGTACCGGGACAGGGAACTATGGCTACACCTTC
TRBV6-5,TRBJ2-4,-,-,CASRSGNIQYF,TGTGCCAGCAGATCGGGGAACATTCAGTACTTC
TRBV6-5,TRBJ2-2,-,-,CASSYSDSSGELFF,TGTGCCAGCAGTTACTCAGACAGCTCCGGGGAGCTGTTTTTT
TRBV21-1,TRBJ2-5,-,-,CASSLKRGSQETQYF,TGTGCCAGCAGCCTCAAGCGGGGATCCCAAGAGACCCAGTACTTC
TRBV24-1,TRBJ2-1,-,once,CATSDSQRVSYNEQFF,TGTGCCACCAGTGATTCTCAGCGGGTCTCCTACAATGAGCAGTTCTTC
TRBV5-1,TRBJ2-5,-,-,CASSRGGRVGQETQYF,TGCGCCAGCAGCAGGGGGGGACGTGTCGGCCAAGAGACCCAGTACTTC
TRBV10-2,TRBJ2-7,-,-,CASSPFDREDSWEQYF,TGCGCCAGCAGTCCCTTCGACAGGGAGGACTCTTGGGAGCAGTACTTC
TRBV28,TRBJ1-4,TRBD1,-,CASGLQGVGEKLFF,TGTGCCAGCGGACTACAGGGGGTAGGTGAAAAACTGTTTTTT
TRBV6-2/TRBV6-3,TRBJ1-2,-,once,CASSSYLDGDGYTF,TGTGCCAGCAGTTCCTACCTGGACGGGGATGGCTACACCTTC
TRBV10-3,TRBJ1-5,-,-,CAISESGGSNQPQHF,TGTGCCATCAGTGAGTCAGGAGGAAGCAATCAGCCCCAGCATTTT
TRBV5-1,TRBJ2-2,-,-,CASSGGANTGELFF,TGCGCCAGCAGCGGGGGCGCGAACACCGGGGAGCTGTTTTTT
TRBV11-2,TRBJ2-7,-,-,CASSLGSEYEQYF,TGTGCCAGCAGCTTAGGATCGGAGTACGAGCAGTACTTC
TRBV4-3,TRBJ2-7,-,-,CASSQDPGSPYEQYF,TGCGCCAGCAGCCAAGATCCGGGTAGTCCCTACGAGCAGTACTTC
TRBV11-3,TRBJ1-6,-,-,CASSRFTGNFDNSPLHF,TGTGCCAGCAGCCGATTTACCGGGAATTTTGACAATTCACCCCTCCACTTT
TRBV4-1,TRBJ2-1,-,-,CASSQDRYSPNEQFF,TGCGCCAGCAGCCAAGACAGATATTCTCCCAATGAGCAGTTCTTC
TRBV6-1,TRBJ1-5,-,-,CASSEGRNQPQHF,TGTGCCAGCAGTGAAGGGCGCAATCAGCCCCAGCATTTT
TRBV10-3,TRBJ1-1,-,-,CAISVGGGGTTEAFF,TGTGCCATCAGTGTGGGAGGGGGGGGGACGACTGAAGCTTTCTTT
TRBV3-1/TRBV3-2,TRBJ2-3,TRBD2,once,CASSQVPRAGGLTDTQYF,TGTGCCAGCAGCCAAGTCCCTCGAGCGGGAGGGTTAACAGATACGCAGTATTTT
TRBV18,TRBJ1-1,TRBD1,-,CASSPDGQGGTEAFF,TGTGCCAGCTCACCGGATGGACAGGGAGGTACTGAAGCTTTCTTT
TRBV29-1,TRBJ1-2,TRBD1,-,CSVVSGGMKYTF,TGCAGCGTTGTTTCAGGGGGTATGAAGTACACCTTC
TRBV11-2,TRBJ2-7,-,-,CASSQREYYEQYF,TGTGCCAGCAGCCAACGGGAGTACTACGAGCAGTACTTC
TRBV6-5,TRBJ1-2,TRBD1,-,CAANFRPGTVGYTF,TGTGCCGCGAACTTCCGTCCCGGGACAGTTGGCTACACCTTC
TRBV5-1,TRBJ2-5,-,-,CASSGGLTQETQYF,TGCGCCAGCAGCGGGGGACTGACCCAAGAGACCCAGTACTTC
TRBV6-2/TRBV6-3,TRBJ2-2,TRBD2,-,CASSYSRDYQTGELFF,TGTGCCAGCAGTTACTCCCGGGACTACCAGACCGGGGAGCTGTTTTTT
TRBV5-8,TRBJ2-7,TRBD1,-,CASSLVGTGSYEQYF,TGTGCCAGCAGCTTAGTGGGGACAGGGTCCTACGAGCAGTACTTC
TRBV19,TRBJ2-3,TRBD2,-,CASTPGLAGVLTDTQYF,TGTGCCAGTACCCCGGGACTAGCGGGGGTACTCACAGATACGCAGTATTTT
TRBV3-1/TRBV3-2,TRBJ2-1,TRBD2,-,CASSQDASGVEQFF,TGTGCCAGCAGCCAAGATGCTAGCGGGGTGGAGCAGTTCTTC